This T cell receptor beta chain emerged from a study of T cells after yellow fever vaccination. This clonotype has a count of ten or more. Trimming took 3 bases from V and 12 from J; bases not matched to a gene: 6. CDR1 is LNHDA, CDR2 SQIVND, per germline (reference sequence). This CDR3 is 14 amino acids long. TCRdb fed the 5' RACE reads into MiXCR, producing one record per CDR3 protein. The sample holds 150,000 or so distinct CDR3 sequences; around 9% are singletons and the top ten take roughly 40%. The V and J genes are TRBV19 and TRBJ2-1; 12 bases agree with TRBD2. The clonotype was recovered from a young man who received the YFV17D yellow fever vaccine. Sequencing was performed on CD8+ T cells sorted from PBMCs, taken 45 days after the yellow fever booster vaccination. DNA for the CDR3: TGTGCCAGTAGTATGACTAGCGGGGGCCCCTGGCAGTTCTTC. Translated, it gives CASSMTSGGPWQFF. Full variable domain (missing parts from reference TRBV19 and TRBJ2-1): DGGITQSPKYLFRKEGQNVTLSCEQNLNHDAMYWYRQDPGQGLRLIYYSQIVNDFQKGDIAEGYSVSREKKESFPLTVTSAQKNPTAFYLCASSMTSGGPWQFFGPGTRLTVL.